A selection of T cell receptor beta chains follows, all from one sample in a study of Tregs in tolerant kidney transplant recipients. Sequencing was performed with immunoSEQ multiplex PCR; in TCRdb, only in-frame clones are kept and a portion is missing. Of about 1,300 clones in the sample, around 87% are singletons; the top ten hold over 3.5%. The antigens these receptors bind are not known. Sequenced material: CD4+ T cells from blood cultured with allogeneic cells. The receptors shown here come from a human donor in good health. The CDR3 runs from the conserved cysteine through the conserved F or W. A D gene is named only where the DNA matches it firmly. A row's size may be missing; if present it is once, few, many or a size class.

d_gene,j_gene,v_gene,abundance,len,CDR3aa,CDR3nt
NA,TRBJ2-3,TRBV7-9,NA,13,CASSLGVPDTQYF,TGTGCCAGCAGCTTAGGAGTACCAGATACGCAGTATTTT
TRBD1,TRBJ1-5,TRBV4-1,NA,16,CASSREQGFGNQPQHF,TGCGCCAGCAGCCGAGAACAGGGGTTCGGCAATCAGCCCCAGCATTTT
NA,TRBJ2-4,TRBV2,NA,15,CASSRDRPGKNIQYF,TGTGCCAGCAGTAGGGACCGCCCAGGCAAAAACATTCAGTACTTC
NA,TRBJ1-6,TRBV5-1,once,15,CASSFLGLGNSPLHF,TGCGCCAGCAGCTTTTTGGGACTGGGAAATTCACCCCTCCACTTT
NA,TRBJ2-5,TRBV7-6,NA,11,CASSLVETQYF,TGTGCCAGCAGCTTAGTAGAGACCCAGTACTTC
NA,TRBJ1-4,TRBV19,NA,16,CASSPARSTTNEKLFF,TGTGCCAGTAGCCCCGCGAGGAGCACAACTAATGAAAAACTGTTTTTT
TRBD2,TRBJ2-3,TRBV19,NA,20,CASSIIGGGIISWFTDTQYF,TGTGCCAGTAGTATCATCGGCGGGGGGATCATAAGTTGGTTCACAGATACGCAGTATTTT
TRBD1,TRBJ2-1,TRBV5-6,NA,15,CASSFSDRGHNEQFF,TGTGCCAGCAGCTTTAGTGACAGGGGGCACAATGAGCAGTTCTTC
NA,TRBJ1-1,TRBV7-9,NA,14,CASSLVQGSTEAFF,TGTGCCAGCAGCTTAGTCCAGGGGAGCACTGAAGCTTTCTTT
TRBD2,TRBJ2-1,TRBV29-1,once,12,CSGGGGYNEQFF,TGCAGTGGCGGGGGGGGTTACAATGAGCAGTTCTTC
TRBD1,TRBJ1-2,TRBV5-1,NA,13,CASSLGTGGGYTF,TGCGCCAGCAGCCTAGGGACAGGGGGGGGCTACACCTTC
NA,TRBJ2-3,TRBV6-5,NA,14,CASSTQPYPDTQYF,TGTGCCAGCAGCACTCAGCCCTACCCCGATACGCAGTATTTT
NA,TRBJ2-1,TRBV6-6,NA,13,CASLATKDNEQFF,TGTGCCAGCCTAGCAACGAAAGACAATGAGCAGTTCTTC
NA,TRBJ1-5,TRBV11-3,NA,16,CASSFLPPARGQPQHF,TGTGCCAGCAGCTTCCTTCCGCCTGCCCGGGGACAGCCCCAGCATTTT
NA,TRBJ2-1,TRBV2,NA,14,CASRVSGSYNEQFF,TGTGCCAGCAGAGTTAGCGGCTCCTACAATGAGCAGTTCTTC
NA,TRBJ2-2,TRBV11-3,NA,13,CASSLAGTRELFF,TGTGCCAGCAGCTTAGCTGGAACGAGGGAGCTGTTTTTT
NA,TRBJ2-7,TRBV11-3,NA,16,CASSLGGTVGSYEQYF,TGTGCCAGCAGCTTAGGCGGGACAGTTGGGTCCTACGAGCAGTACTTC
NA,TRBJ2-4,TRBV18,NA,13,CASSARQDPIQYF,TGTGCCAGCTCGGCACGACAGGACCCTATTCAGTACTTC
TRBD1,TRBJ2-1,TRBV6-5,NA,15,CASSFDRGSYNEQFF,TGTGCCAGCAGTTTCGACAGGGGGTCCTACAATGAGCAGTTCTTC
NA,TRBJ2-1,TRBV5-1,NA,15,CASSLVGNSYNEQFF,TGCGCCAGCAGCTTGGTCGGGAACTCCTACAATGAGCAGTTCTTC
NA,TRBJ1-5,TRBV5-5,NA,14,CASSFTDSNQPQHF,TGTGCCAGCAGCTTCACAGATAGCAATCAGCCCCAGCATTTT
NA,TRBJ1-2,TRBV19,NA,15,CASSISGGANYGYTF,TGTGCCAGTAGTATCTCCGGGGGAGCTAACTATGGCTACACCTTC
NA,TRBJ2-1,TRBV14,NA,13,CASSQELYNEQFF,TGTGCCAGCAGCCAAGAACTGTACAATGAGCAGTTCTTC
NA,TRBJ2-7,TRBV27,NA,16,CASSPYNGGIAYEQYF,TGTGCCAGCAGTCCCTACAACGGGGGCATCGCCTACGAGCAGTACTTC
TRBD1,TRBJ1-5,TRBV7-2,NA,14,CASSLGGAGQPQHF,TGTGCCAGCAGTTTAGGGGGCGCGGGACAGCCCCAGCATTTT
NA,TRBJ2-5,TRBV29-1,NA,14,CSVEKVRRRETQYF,TGCAGCGTTGAAAAGGTCCGAAGGCGGGAGACCCAGTACTTC
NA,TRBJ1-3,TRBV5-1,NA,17,CASSPGVYLGAGNTIYF,TGCGCCAGCAGCCCAGGGGTCTACTTGGGAGCGGGAAACACCATATATTTT
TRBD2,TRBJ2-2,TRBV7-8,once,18,CASSHPTSGSFSTGELFF,TGTGCCAGCAGCCACCCGACTAGCGGGAGTTTTAGCACCGGGGAGCTGTTTTTT
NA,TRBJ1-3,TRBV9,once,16,CASSVAYGGSGNTIYF,TGTGCCAGCAGCGTAGCGTACGGGGGCTCTGGAAACACCATATATTTT
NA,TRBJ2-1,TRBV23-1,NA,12,CASRDSYNEQFF,TGCGCCAGCAGGGACTCCTACAATGAGCAGTTCTTC
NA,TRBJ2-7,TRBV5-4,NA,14,CASSLQGHGGEQYF,TGTGCCAGCAGCCTCCAGGGACACGGCGGGGAGCAGTACTTC
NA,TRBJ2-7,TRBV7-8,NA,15,CASSLEFAGSYEQYF,TGTGCCAGCAGCTTAGAATTTGCGGGCTCCTACGAGCAGTACTTC
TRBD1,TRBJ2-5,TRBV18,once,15,CASSPPGQRQETQYF,TGTGCCAGCTCACCCCCGGGACAGCGCCAAGAGACCCAGTACTTC
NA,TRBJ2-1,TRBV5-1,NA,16,CASSFGGGGSYNEQFF,TGCGCCAGCAGCTTCGGAGGGGGAGGATCCTACAATGAGCAGTTCTTC
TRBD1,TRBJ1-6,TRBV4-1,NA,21,CASSRAVSGTAWAPYNSPLHF,TGCGCCAGCAGCCGAGCCGTTTCCGGGACAGCGTGGGCCCCTTATAATTCACCCCTCCACTTT
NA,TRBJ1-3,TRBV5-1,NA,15,CASSRSGASGNTIYF,TGCGCCAGCAGCCGCAGCGGAGCCTCTGGAAACACCATATATTTT
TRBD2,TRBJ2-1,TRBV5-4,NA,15,CASSVDGGAYNEQFF,TGTGCCAGCAGTGTCGACGGGGGGGCGTACAATGAGCAGTTCTTC
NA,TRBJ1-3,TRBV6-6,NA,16,CASSYSIPGAGNTIYF,TGTGCCAGCAGTTACTCGATTCCAGGGGCTGGAAACACCATATATTTT
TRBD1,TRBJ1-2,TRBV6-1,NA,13,CASRLTGSALPTF,TGTGCCAGCAGGTTGACAGGGTCAGCGTTGCCCACCTTC
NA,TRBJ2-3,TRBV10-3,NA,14,CAASTGTSTDTQYF,TGTGCCGCCTCAACGGGAACTAGCACAGATACGCAGTATTTT
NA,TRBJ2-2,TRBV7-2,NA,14,CARGGRGNTGELFF,TGTGCCAGAGGGGGGCGGGGGAACACCGGGGAGCTGTTTTTT
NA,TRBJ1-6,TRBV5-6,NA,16,CASSLERGRYNSPLHF,TGTGCCAGCAGCTTGGAGAGGGGGAGGTATAATTCACCCCTCCACTTT
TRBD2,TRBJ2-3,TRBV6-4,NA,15,CASSVSGVRTDTQYF,TGTGCCAGCAGTGTTAGCGGGGTAAGGACGGATACGCAGTATTTT
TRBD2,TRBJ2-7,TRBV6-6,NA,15,CASSYPGEGRYEQYF,TGTGCCAGCAGTTACCCCGGGGAGGGGCGCTACGAGCAGTACTTC
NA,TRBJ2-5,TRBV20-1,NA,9,CSAPPFRNF,TGCAGTGCCCCACCCTTTCGTAACTTC